Shown below are 18 T cell receptor beta chains from a single sample sequenced in a study of T cell responses to AZD1222 COVID-19 vaccine. Measured with immunoSEQ multiplex PCR; TCRdb has only the in-frame clones, and not every one. Of hundreds of thousands of clones listed, roughly 91% are singletons. Sequenced here: peripheral blood, sampled on day 0 of MenACWY control vaccination. These receptors were collected from an adult in good health.

The chain has TRBV11-2 and TRBJ2-2; D is undetermined. Germline loops: CDR1 SGHAT, CDR2 FQNNGV. The V end lost 4 bases, the J end lost 5 bases, and 11 bases lay between the germline ends. This CDR3 contains 14 residues. DNA for the CDR3: TGTGCCAGCAGCTACCTGGCCCAGACCGGGGAGCTGTTTTTT. It encodes CASSYLAQTGELFF. The full variable domain, in which reference TRBV11-2 and TRBJ2-2 provide the parts outside the CDR3, is EAGVAQSPRYKIIEKRQSVAFWCNPISGHATLYWYQQILGQGPKLLIQFQNNGVVDDSQLPKDRFSAERLKGVDSTLKIQPAKLEDSAVYLCASSYLAQTGELFFGEGSRLTVL.

This rearrangement joins TRBV11-2 to TRBJ1-1; a possible D gene is TRBD1 (6 bases). Germline lookup yields CDR1 SGHAT and CDR2 FQNNGV. The CDR3 has 13 residues. V was clipped by 5 bases and J by 2 bases, with 9 bases between them. In nucleotides, the CDR3 is TGTGCCAGCAGCCTCGGGACAAACACTGAAGCTTTCTTT. As protein: CASSLGTNTEAFF.

V usage is TRBV18 and J usage is TRBJ1-6; D not certain. CDR3 size: 15 residues. The ends were cut back, 3 bases at V and 5 bases at J, with 11 bases in the middle. The germline V gene has CDR1 KGHSH and CDR2 LQKENI. As DNA, the CDR3 is TGTGCCAGCTCACCCTCGGGGAGGGATAATTCACCCCTCCACTTT. It translates to CASSPSGRDNSPLHF.

As concerns this clone: Mismatch with germline at one junction end may stem from a read error. The gene calls are TRBV5-1 and TRBJ1-4, with D uncertain. Germline V gives CDR1 SGHRS, CDR2 YFSETQ. The CDR3 spans 14 residues. The CDR3 nucleotides are TGCGCCAGCAGCTTGAGTTCAACAAATGAAAAACTGTTTTTT. It codes for CASSLSSTNEKLFF.

The chain is built from TRBV27 and TRBJ2-1; 8 bases line up with TRBD2. Trimming cost V 7 bases and J 2 bases; bases outside gene matches: 13. The length of the CDR3 is 17 residues. Germline loops: CDR1 MNHEY, CDR2 SMNVEV (reference sequence). The chain's CDR3 is CASNSFGLADTYNEQFF. The DNA for the CDR3 is TGTGCCAGCAACTCCTTCGGACTAGCCGACACCTACAATGAGCAGTTCTTC.

This clone turned up a few times. CDR3 bases: TGTGCCAGCAAGTTGGGGACTGATAATTCACCCCTCCACTTT. Its protein product is CASKLGTDNSPLHF. The chain combines TRBV2 with TRBJ1-6; possibly TRBD1 for D (5 bases). The CDR3 loop spans 14 amino acids. The V end was cut by 7 bases, the J end by 5 bases, with 12 bases between. Germline values: CDR1 SNHLY, CDR2 FYNNEI.

The CDR3 nucleotides are TGTGCCAGCAGTCCCCTTCGGGGTAATCAGCCCCAGCATTTT. This translates into CASSPLRGNQPQHF. The chain couples TRBV27 to TRBJ1-5; unclear D gene. Germline values: CDR1 MNHEY, CDR2 SMNVEV (reference sequence). This CDR3 has 14 residues. Deletions cut 5 bases from V and 4 bases from J, with 12 bases between.

This clone was observed a handful of times. J is TRBJ2-1 and V is TRBV4-3; D not certain. Germline CDR1 reads LGHNA; CDR2 reads YSLEER. V lost 3 bases and J 8 bases, leaving 26 bases between the germline ends. This CDR3 region has 18 residues. The CDR3 sequence: CASSQINPIASGWDEQFF. The CDR3 DNA follows: TGCGCCAGCAGCCAGATCAACCCTATAGCCTCTGGTTGGGATGAGCAGTTCTTC.

The J gene is TRBJ1-4, the V gene TRBV6-6; D might be TRBD1 (5 bases). The CDR3 has 16 residues. Germline lookup yields CDR1 MNHNY and CDR2 SVGAGI (reference sequence). Trimming cost V 4 bases and J 5 bases, with 17 bases left between them. The CDR3 reads CASSFPKQAPNEKLFF. In DNA form, the CDR3 reads TGTGCCAGCAGTTTCCCAAAACAGGCACCCAATGAAAAACTGTTTTTT.

The V call is TRBV2, the J call TRBJ2-3; 8 bases map to TRBD1. The V and J ends lost 8 bases and 0 bases, in that order; junction bases with no gene match: 4. The CDR3 loop spans 14 amino acids. From germline, CDR1 is SNHLY and CDR2 FYNNEI. CDR3 in DNA: TGTGCCAGCGGAAGGGACAGGAGCACAGATACGCAGTATTTT. Its protein is CASGRDRSTDTQYF.

The chain recombines TRBV10-1 with TRBJ2-5; tentatively, D is TRBD1 (5 bases). The germline V gene has CDR1 WNHNN and CDR2 SYGVQD (reference sequence). This CDR3 is built from 15 residues. Trimming shortened V by 0 bases and J by 5 bases, and 13 bases separated the two germline ends. The CDR3 loop is CASSESVGAAETQYF. The CDR3, as DNA: TGCGCCAGCAGTGAGTCGGTAGGGGCAGCGGAGACCCAGTACTTC.

V and J are TRBV7-9 and TRBJ2-7; no clear D. V was trimmed by 1 base and J by 6 bases, leaving 4 bases between them. CDR1 and CDR2 (germline): SEHNR, FQNEAQ (reference sequence). CDR3 length: 11 amino acids. In nucleotides, the CDR3 is TGTGCCAGCAGCTTAGAAGCCGAGCAGTACTTC. Translating gives CASSLEAEQYF.

The CDR3 spells CAWSNQAIANYGYTF. As DNA, the CDR3 is TGTGCCTGGAGTAATCAGGCAATAGCTAACTATGGCTACACCTTC. V and J are TRBV30 and TRBJ1-2; D gene ambiguous. Germline-derived CDR1 and CDR2 are GTSNPN and SVGIG (reference sequence). The CDR3 runs 15 residues. V gave up 2 bases and J gave up 0 bases, with 13 bases separating them. Looking up the rest from reference TRBV30 and TRBJ1-2 gives the full variable domain: SQTIHQWPATLVQPVGSPLSLECTVEGTSNPNLYWYRQAAGRGLQLLFYSVGIGQISSEVPQNLSASRPQDRQFILSSKKLLLSDSGFYLCAWSNQAIANYGYTFGSGTRLTVV.

This rearrangement joins TRBV6-2 or TRBV6-3 to TRBJ2-5, with 8 bases that match TRBD2. The CDR3 contains 13 residues. Germline V lookup: CDR1 MNHEY, CDR2 SVGEGT. V lost 5 bases to trimming and J lost 5 bases; unmatched junction nucleotides: 4. The CDR3 here is CASSRTSWETQYF. The CDR3 bases are TGTGCCAGCAGTCGGACTAGCTGGGAGACCCAGTACTTC.

The chain combines TRBV9 with TRBJ2-3; 15 bases match TRBD2. Germline CDR1 reads SGDLS; CDR2 reads YYNGEE. The CDR3 runs 16 residues. Trimming at V came to 3 bases and at J to 6 bases, leaving 5 bases not matched to a gene. CDR3 residues: CASSGGTSGGYDTQYF. The CDR3 DNA sequence: TGTGCCAGCAGCGGAGGGACTAGCGGGGGGTACGATACGCAGTATTTT.

This chain joins TRBV6-5 and TRBJ1-5; D possibly corresponds to TRBD1 (5 bases). The ends were cut back, 6 bases at V and 4 bases at J, with 10 bases in the middle. Germline CDR1 is MNHEY and CDR2 is SVGAGI. This CDR3 is 13 amino acids long. The CDR3, as DNA: TGTGCCAGCAGCCAGGGATATAATCAGCCCCAGCATTTT. Translated, it gives CASSQGYNQPQHF.

The CDR3 region is CASSQEASRSGTGYNEQFF. CDR3 nucleotides: TGTGCCAGCAGCCAAGAAGCCTCGCGGAGCGGGACAGGTTACAATGAGCAGTTCTTC. The V and J genes are TRBV4-2 and TRBJ2-1; D possibly corresponds to TRBD1 (8 bases). Trimming cost V 0 bases and J 4 bases, with 22 bases left between them. The CDR3 totals 19 residues. Germline lookup yields CDR1 LGHNA and CDR2 YNFKEQ.

The rearrangement joins TRBV2 to TRBJ1-4, with a weak D call TRBD1 (6 bases). V lost 4 bases to trimming and J lost 12 bases, with 12 bases between them. Looked up from germline, CDR1 is SNHLY and CDR2 is FYNNEI. The CDR3 runs 12 residues. The CDR3 loop is CASSVGGRELFF. Here the CDR3 DNA reads TGTGCCAGCAGTGTCGGGGGGCGGGAACTGTTTTTT. The full variable domain, with the rest looked up from reference TRBV2 and TRBJ1-4, is EPEVTQTPSHQVTQMGQEVILRCVPISNHLYFYWYRQILGQKVEFLVSFYNNEISEKSEIFDDQFSVERPDGSNFTLKIRSTKLEDSAMYFCASSVGGRELFFGSGTQLSVL.